This T cell receptor (beta chain) was profiled in a study of control samples from healthy donors and cancer patients. V lost 4 bases, J lost 1 base, and 4 bases stayed unmatched. CDR3 length: 15 amino acids. From germline, CDR1 is SGHTA and CDR2 FQGNSA. Measured with immunoSEQ multiplex PCR; TCRdb has only the in-frame clones, and not every one. The data show around 200,000 clones, roughly 91% seen once. The source material was blood. The rearrangement uses TRBV7-2 and TRBJ2-7; 10 nucleotides agree with TRBD2. This sequence was found in a woman aged 30 to 39 in good health. Here the CDR3 reads CASSSRTSGSYEQYF. DNA for the CDR3: TGTGCCAGCAGCTCCCGGACTAGCGGATCCTACGAGCAGTACTTC.